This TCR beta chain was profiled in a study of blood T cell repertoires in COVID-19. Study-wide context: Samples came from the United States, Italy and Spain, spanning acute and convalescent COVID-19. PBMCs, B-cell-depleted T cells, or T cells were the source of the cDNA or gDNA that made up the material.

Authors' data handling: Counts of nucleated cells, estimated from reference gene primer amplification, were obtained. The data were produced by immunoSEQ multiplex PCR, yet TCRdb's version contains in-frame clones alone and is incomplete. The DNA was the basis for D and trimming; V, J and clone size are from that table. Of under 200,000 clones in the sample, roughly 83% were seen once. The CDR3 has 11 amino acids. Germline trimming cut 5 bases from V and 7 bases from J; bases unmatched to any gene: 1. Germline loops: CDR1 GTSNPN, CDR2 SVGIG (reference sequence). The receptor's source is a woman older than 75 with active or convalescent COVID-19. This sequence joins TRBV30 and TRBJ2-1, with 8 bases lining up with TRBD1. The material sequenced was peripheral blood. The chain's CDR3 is CAWQGANEQFF. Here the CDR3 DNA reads TGTGCCTGGCAGGGGGCTAATGAGCAGTTCTTC.